These 8 T cell receptor beta chains share one sample of origin, sequenced in a study of vaccination effects on CD4 cells after COVID-19 (dated by TCRdb to between 2021 and 2024). Library preparation employed the immunoSEQ multiplex PCR assay. TCRdb mirrors the immuneACCESS table, restricted to in-frame sequences. Some clones are absent from its copies; in checked studies, under half trace to an unresolved V gene, and the reason for the others is unknown. This sample lists roughly 30,000 clones; roughly 71% were detected once. The ten largest account for approximately 10% of the sample. To identify antigen-specific CD4+ T cell clonotypes by their expansion, the ViraFEST assay first stimulated PBMC with viral peptide pools and then applied TCR sequencing. After around 11 days of culture, CD4+ T cells were isolated with the EasySep CD4+ T cell isolation kit. Each participant got two doses of an mRNA SARS-CoV-2 vaccine, either BNT162b2 or mRNA-1273.

Which antigens these TCRs recognize remains unknown. The sequences come from CD4+ T cells from PBMCs cultured with HCoV-NL63 spike peptides, collected after COVID-19 vaccination. The intended sense of this specimen's cell subset or site label: HCoV-NL63 spike overlapping peptide pool stimulation. The origin of the receptors is a human donor who received a COVID-19 vaccine.

This sequence joins TRBV6-5 and TRBJ2-5; 8 bases are shared with TRBD2. Germline trimming cut 10 bases from V and 1 base from J; bases unmatched to any gene: 11. Germline assignment: CDR1 MNHEY and CDR2 SVGAGI. The CDR3 spans 15 residues. CDR3 nucleotide sequence: TGTGCCACCTCCCGTACTAGCGGACCCCAAGAGACCCAGTACTTC. It encodes CATSRTSGPQETQYF.

The genes are TRBV5-1 and TRBJ2-1, with 10 nucleotides matching TRBD2. The CDR3 sequence is 15 residues long. The J segment lost 5 bases and the V segment lost 4 bases, leaving 6 bases of the junction unmatched. The germline gives CDR1 SGHRS, CDR2 YFSETQ. CDR3 nucleotide sequence: TGCGCCAGCAGCCTACTAGCGGGGCCGAACAATGAGCAGTTCTTC. Protein product: CASSLLAGPNNEQFF.

The chain couples TRBV21-1 to TRBJ2-4. TRBV21-1 is recorded as a pseudogene. The CDR3 contains 18 residues. In DNA form, the CDR3 reads TGTGCCAGCAGCAAAGCGGGCGGAGACCTAGAGGCCAAAAACATTCAGTACTTC. Its translation: CASSKAGGDLEAKNIQYF.

A single count supports this clone. The chain couples TRBV6-5 to TRBJ1-2; 9 bases are shared with TRBD1. V dropped 7 bases and J dropped 4; count of bases not matched to a gene: 4. CDR3 length equals 13 residues. Looked up from germline, CDR1 is MNHEY and CDR2 is SVGAGI. The CDR3 sequence: CASTTGGGYGYTF. For the CDR3, the DNA is TGTGCCAGCACGACAGGGGGAGGCTATGGCTACACCTTC.

This clone occurred once. The chain recombines TRBV5-1 with TRBJ1-2, with a weak D call TRBD1 (5 bases). The germline CDR1 and CDR2 sequences are SGHRS and YFSETQ. V lost 0 bases, J lost 4 bases, and 22 bases lay in between. The CDR3 has 18 amino acids. The CDR3 is CASSLDRGEGLSSYGYTF. CDR3 DNA sequence: TGCGCCAGCAGCTTGGACCGGGGGGAAGGTCTCTCCAGCTATGGCTACACCTTC.

This sequence joins TRBV11-2 and TRBJ1-2; the D is unclear. Trimming shortened V by 5 bases and J by 6 bases, and 19 bases separated the two germline ends. Germline CDR1 and CDR2: SGHAT and FQNNGV. The CDR3 is made up of 15 amino acids. The CDR3 sequence: CASSPNIRGTHGYTF. The CDR3 nucleotides are TGTGCCAGCAGCCCAAACATACGGGGAACGCATGGCTACACCTTC.

J is TRBJ2-2 and V is TRBV11-3, with D tentatively TRBD1 or TRBD2 (5 bases each). Germline assignment: CDR1 SGHNT and CDR2 YENEEA. The CDR3 length is 15 residues. V gave up 5 bases and J gave up 5 bases, with 15 bases separating them. CDR3 residues: CASSTGTSKTGELFF. The CDR3 DNA reads as TGTGCCAGCAGCACCGGGACCTCTAAAACCGGGGAGCTGTTTTTT.

The chain uses TRBV4-2 and TRBJ2-5; D is perhaps TRBD2 (6 bases). This CDR3 has 16 amino acids. The V and J ends lost 1 base and 2 bases respectively, with 14 bases between them. Germline CDR1 LGHNA, CDR2 YNFKEQ. The CDR3 sequence is CASSQGEAGRQETQYF. The CDR3 DNA reads as TGTGCCAGCAGCCAAGGAGAGGCAGGGAGGCAAGAGACCCAGTACTTC.